This T cell receptor beta chain appears in the sequencing data of a study of OX40 agonist ivuxolimab in advanced cancers. Regarding the study as a whole: Low normalized T-cell clonal expansion was also seen in some nonresponders. Partly responding patients at 0.1-3.0 mg/kg showed some of the smallest clonal expansion. Expanded peripheral T-cell antigen specificity went undetermined.

The study sampled blood at baseline, cycle 4 day 1, and cycle 7 day 1. As regards this clone: Its antigen is still unknown.

Sequencing was performed with immunoSEQ multiplex PCR; in TCRdb, only in-frame clones are kept and a portion is missing. This sample has tens of thousands of clones, with around 89% found just once. The sample was CD4+ or CD8+ T cells sorted from blood, taken in a trial of the OX40 agonist ivuxolimab. This clonotype was obtained from an adult with an advanced solid tumor such as melanoma, head and neck, liver or kidney cancer.

The CDR3 loop reads CASRGQGAITGANVLTF. CDR3 bases: TGTGCCAGCAGGGGACAGGGGGCTATAACTGGGGCCAACGTCCTGACTTTC. The V call is TRBV2, the J call TRBJ2-6; 12 bases are a match to TRBD1. Germline V gives CDR1 SNHLY, CDR2 FYNNEI. There are 17 residues in the CDR3. The trim removed 6 bases at V and 2 bases at J, leaving 5 bases unmatched.